The T cell receptor beta chain under discussion was sequenced for a study of blood T cell repertoires in COVID-19. Across the study: The United States, Italy and Spain supplied acute and convalescent COVID-19 samples.

Clones were sequenced by immunoSEQ multiplex PCR, and TCRdb holds only the in-frame ones, with some missing. Counted here are 220,000 or so clones, roughly 80% occurring once; the ten biggest clones make up around 5.5%. The CDR3 extends over 14 amino acids. V lost 0 bases to trimming and J lost 6 bases, with 13 bases between them. CDR1 is SGHRS, CDR2 YFSETQ, per germline. Material for sequencing was peripheral blood. V and J are TRBV5-1 and TRBJ2-7, with TRBD1 as a possible D gene (6 bases). This TCR was sampled from a woman aged 55-75 years who had recovered from COVID-19. In nucleotides, the CDR3 is TGCGCCAGCAGCTTGGGGGGGACATTGGCCGAGCAGTACTTC. Translated: CASSLGGTLAEQYF.